The 14 T cell receptor beta chains below were found in one sample sequenced in a study of Ad26.COV2.S vaccination and SARS-CoV-2 variants. Treatment defined: roughly 19 received Ad26.COV2.S at low or high dose, single or two shots; 5 received placebo; per-sample allocation not given. Day 63 after the first injection of vaccine or placebo was the sampling time. The assay was immunoSEQ multiplex PCR, and TCRdb's table has in-frame clones only and misses some. There are fewer than 500,000 clones in the sample; about nine tenths occur only once, and 9.5% to 15% lies in the top ten. The starting material was peripheral blood, obtained in a trial of Ad26.COV2.S vaccine versus placebo. The receptors were sampled from a person between 18 and 65 years old who received the Ad26.COV2.S COVID-19 vaccine or a placebo.

This chain links TRBV4-3 with TRBJ1-2; TRBD1 aligns across 7 bases. The germline V gene has CDR1 LGHNA and CDR2 YSLEER. This CDR3 has 12 residues. The V gene end was trimmed by 6 bases and the J gene end by 7 bases; junction bases not matched to a gene: 5. As DNA, the CDR3 is TGCGCCAGCAGTTCCCCAGGGGGTGGCTACACCTTC. It yields the protein CASSSPGGGYTF.

The chain links TRBV7-2 to TRBJ2-1, with no clear D. The CDR3 is 15 residues long. Germline CDR1 is SGHTA and CDR2 is FQGNSA. The V and J ends lost 1 base and 0 bases respectively, with 7 bases between them. The CDR3 here is CASSLVLSSYNEQFF. The CDR3 region has the DNA TGTGCCAGCAGCTTAGTACTTAGCTCCTACAATGAGCAGTTCTTC.

V gene TRBV7-9 combines with J gene TRBJ2-3; D remains ambiguous. Germline V gene sequence: CDR1 SEHNR, CDR2 FQNEAQ (reference sequence). There are 15 residues in the CDR3. V shed 3 bases and J shed 2 bases, with 12 bases lying between them. The CDR3, as DNA: TGTGCCAGCAGCTTGACCATAACGCCCACAGATACGCAGTATTTT. It codes for CASSLTITPTDTQYF.

J is TRBJ2-3 and V is TRBV15, with 11 bases that match TRBD2. J lost 1 base, V lost 4 bases, and 4 bases had no gene match. The CDR3 has 16 residues. The germline V gene has CDR1 LNHNV and CDR2 YYDKDF (reference sequence). This chain's CDR3 is CATSKGLAGRTDTQYF. For the CDR3, the DNA is TGTGCCACCAGCAAAGGACTAGCGGGCCGCACAGATACGCAGTATTTT.

The chain joins TRBV28 to TRBJ1-3, with D possibly matching TRBD1 (6 bases). There are 17 residues in the CDR3. Trimming pared 5 bases from V and 0 bases from J, leaving 17 bases between. CDR1 is MDHEN and CDR2 is SYDVKM in the germline V gene. The CDR3: CASSQGTQSVSGNTIYF. The CDR3 nucleotides are TGTGCCAGCAGTCAGGGGACTCAGTCCGTCTCTGGAAACACCATATATTTT.

CDR3 amino acids: CASKTSDRETQYF. The CDR3 DNA reads TGTGCCAGCAAGACTAGCGATCGAGAGACCCAGTACTTC. V and J are TRBV19 and TRBJ2-5; 8 nucleotides align to TRBD2. CDR3 length equals 13 residues. The V and J ends lost 9 bases and 4 bases, in that order; junction bases with no gene match: 7. Germline lookup yields CDR1 LNHDA and CDR2 SQIVND (reference sequence).

The gene calls are TRBV27 and TRBJ1-5; no definite D call. The CDR3 length is 14 residues. Germline V gives CDR1 MNHEY, CDR2 SMNVEV (reference sequence). V lost 5 bases and J 0 bases, leaving 8 bases between the germline ends. As DNA, the CDR3 is TGTGCCAGCAGTCCCCAGGTTAGCAATCAGCCCCAGCATTTT. It encodes CASSPQVSNQPQHF.

V usage is TRBV4-3 and J usage is TRBJ2-3; 7 bases fit TRBD2. The germline V gene encodes CDR1 LGHNA and CDR2 YSLEER. V lost 2 bases, J lost 3 bases, and 14 bases stayed unmatched. The CDR3 loop spans 18 amino acids. The CDR3 region is CASSQFTGLPRSTDTQYF. The CDR3, as DNA: TGCGCCAGCAGCCAATTCACGGGACTACCCCGTTCTACAGATACGCAGTATTTT.

This clone has just a few counts. The rearrangement uses TRBV29-1 and TRBJ2-3, with TRBD2 matching over 11 bases. CDR3 length: 17 amino acids. The germline gives CDR1 SQVTM, CDR2 ANQGSEA. J was trimmed by 5 bases and V by 4 bases; bases with no gene match: 14. The CDR3 region is CSVGRLGLAGGGDTQYF. The CDR3 DNA reads TGCAGCGTTGGACGACTGGGGTTAGCGGGAGGGGGAGATACGCAGTATTTT.

Regarding this clone: One end of the junction does not line up with germline, which may come from a read error. The chain uses TRBV12-5 and TRBJ2-3, with 9 bases that match TRBD1. The CDR3 sequence is 15 residues long. Germline assignment: CDR1 LGHNT and CDR2 FRNRAP. As DNA, the CDR3 is TGTGCTAGTGGCTTGGGACAGGGTCGAACAGATACGCAGTATTTT. Its translation: CASGLGQGRTDTQYF.

The chain uses TRBV20-1 and TRBJ2-1; D is possibly TRBD2 (5 bases). V gave up 3 bases and J gave up 14 bases, with 14 bases separating them. The CDR3 runs to 11 residues. CDR1 is DFQATT and CDR2 is SNEGSKA in the germline V gene (reference sequence). CDR3 amino acids: CSASGLAGEFF. The CDR3 nucleotides read TGCAGTGCTAGTGGTCTAGCTGGGGAGTTCTTC.

The chain recombines TRBV12-3 or TRBV12-4 with TRBJ2-5, with a possible D match to TRBD1 (5 bases). V lost 3 bases and J lost 1, with 6 bases in between. This CDR3 is 13 amino acids long. The CDR3 DNA follows: TGTGCCAGCAGTTTGACAGTCCAAGAGACCCAGTACTTC. Encoded protein: CASSLTVQETQYF.

This chain uses TRBV6-5 with TRBJ1-4; D uncertain. V lost 7 bases to trimming and J lost 0 bases, with 9 bases between them. This CDR3 is built from 14 residues. CDR1 MNHEY and CDR2 SVGAGI come from the germline V gene. CDR3 amino acids: CASNQLATNEKLFF. The CDR3 DNA reads TGTGCCAGCAACCAACTTGCAACTAATGAAAAACTGTTTTTT.

The V gene is TRBV6-4, the J gene TRBJ1-2; no definite D call. The CDR3 spans 13 residues. Trimming removed 3 bases from V and 5 bases from J, with 10 bases in between. Germline V gene data show CDR1 as MRHNA and CDR2 as SNTAGT. In DNA form, the CDR3 reads TGTGCCAGCAGTGAGATAGTCCATTATGGCTACACCTTC. This sequence encodes CASSEIVHYGYTF.